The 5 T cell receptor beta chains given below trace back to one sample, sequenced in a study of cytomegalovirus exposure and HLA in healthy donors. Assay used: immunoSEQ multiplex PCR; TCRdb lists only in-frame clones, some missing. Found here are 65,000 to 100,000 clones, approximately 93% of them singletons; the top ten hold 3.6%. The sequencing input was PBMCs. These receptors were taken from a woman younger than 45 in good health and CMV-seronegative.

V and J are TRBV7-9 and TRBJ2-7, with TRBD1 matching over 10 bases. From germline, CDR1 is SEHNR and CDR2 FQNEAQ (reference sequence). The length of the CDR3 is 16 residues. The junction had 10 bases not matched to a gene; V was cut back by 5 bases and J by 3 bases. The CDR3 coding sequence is TGTGCCAGCAGCCGGGGAACGCGGGACAGGGGCTACGAGCAGTACTTC. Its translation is CASSRGTRDRGYEQYF.

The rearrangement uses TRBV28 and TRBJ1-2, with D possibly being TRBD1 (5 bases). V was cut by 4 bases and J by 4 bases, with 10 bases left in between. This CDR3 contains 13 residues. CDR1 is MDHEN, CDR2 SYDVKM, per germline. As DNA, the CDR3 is TGTGCCAGCAGTTATCCGGGACTCTATGGCTACACCTTC. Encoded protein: CASSYPGLYGYTF.

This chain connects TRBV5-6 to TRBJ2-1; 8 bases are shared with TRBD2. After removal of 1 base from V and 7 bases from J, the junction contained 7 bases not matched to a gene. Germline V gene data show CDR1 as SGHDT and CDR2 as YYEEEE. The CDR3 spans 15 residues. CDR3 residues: CASSLLSGSTNEQFF. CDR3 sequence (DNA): TGTGCCAGCAGCTTGTTAAGCGGGAGTACGAATGAGCAGTTCTTC.

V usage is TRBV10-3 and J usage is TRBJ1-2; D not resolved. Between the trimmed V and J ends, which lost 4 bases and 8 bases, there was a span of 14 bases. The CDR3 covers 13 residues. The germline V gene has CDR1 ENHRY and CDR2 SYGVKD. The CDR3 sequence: CAISVGGSQGYTF. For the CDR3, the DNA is TGTGCCATCAGTGTGGGAGGGTCTCAGGGCTACACCTTC.

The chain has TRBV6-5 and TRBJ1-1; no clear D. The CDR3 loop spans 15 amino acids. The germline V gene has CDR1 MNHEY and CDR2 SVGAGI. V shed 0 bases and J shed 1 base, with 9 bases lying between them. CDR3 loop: CASSYSLGRNTEAFF. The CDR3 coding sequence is TGTGCCAGCAGTTACTCACTGGGCAGGAACACTGAAGCTTTCTTT.